This entry lists 28 T cell receptor beta chains sequenced from one sample in a study of blood T cells in healthy people across ages. Primers used in a second PCR of about 6 to 11 cycles were a sample-barcoded 5' primer and a J-beta primer mix. TCRdb re-called the 5' RACE reads through MiXCR, storing one row per CDR3 protein. The sample carries nearly 1 million distinct CDR3 sequences, 51% recorded once. The sample comprised blood. These receptors originate from a woman aged 55-70 years in good health.

J is TRBJ1-1 and V is TRBV5-1; perhaps TRBD1 as D (6 bases). CDR3 length equals 14 residues. Trimming left V 4 bases short and J 1 base short, with 11 bases between. The germline V gene encodes CDR1 SGHRS and CDR2 YFSETQ. Written as DNA, the CDR3 is TGCGCCAGCAGCATAGCAGGGGAGAACACTGAAGCTTTCTTT. Translating gives CASSIAGENTEAFF.

This clonotype was observed a few times. The chain recombines TRBV14 with TRBJ2-5, with D possibly being TRBD1 (6 bases). The CDR3 totals 15 residues. The V end was cut by 4 bases, the J end by 3 bases, with 15 bases between. Germline CDR1 SGHDN, CDR2 FVKESK. For the CDR3, the DNA is TGTGCCAGCAGCCTTTACCTTGGACAGAAAGAGACCCAGTACTTC. This sequence encodes CASSLYLGQKETQYF.

This clonotype was observed once. The CDR3: CASSQEGRGPNYGYTF. The CDR3 DNA sequence: TGTGCCAGCAGCCAAGAAGGGCGGGGACCCAACTATGGCTACACCTTC. The genes are TRBV14 and TRBJ1-2, with D possibly matching TRBD1 (5 bases). Per the germline V gene, CDR1 is SGHDN and CDR2 is FVKESK. V lost 0 bases and J 2 bases, leaving 13 bases between the germline ends. The CDR3 consists of 16 residues.

The chain is built from TRBV7-2 and TRBJ1-5; TRBD1 matches at 10 bases. The CDR3 extends over 15 amino acids. Germline V gene sequence: CDR1 SGHTA, CDR2 FQGNSA. The V and J ends lost 5 bases and 1 base, in that order; junction bases with no gene match: 2. The CDR3 spells CASSRQGASNQPQHF. CDR3 sequence (DNA): TGTGCCAGCAGCCGACAGGGGGCCAGCAATCAGCCCCAGCATTTT.

The chain links TRBV6-5 to TRBJ1-1; a possible D gene is TRBD1 (5 bases). This CDR3 has 15 residues. Trimming removed 1 base from V and 6 bases from J, with 15 bases in between. Germline CDR1 and CDR2: MNHEY and SVGAGI. CDR3: CASSYLAGSYAEAFF. The CDR3 DNA sequence: TGTGCCAGCAGTTACTTGGCAGGGAGCTATGCTGAAGCTTTCTTT.

The chain has TRBV5-1 and TRBJ1-2, with 7 bases that match TRBD1. The CDR3 covers 14 residues. Germline CDR1 SGHRS, CDR2 YFSETQ. V dropped 3 bases and J dropped 2; count of bases not matched to a gene: 4. CDR3 DNA sequence: TGCGCCAGCAGCTGGGAACAGGGGAACTATGGCTACACCTTC. It yields the protein CASSWEQGNYGYTF.

CDR3 in DNA: TGTGCCACCATCCCCTGGGAGGACACTGAAGCTTTCTTT. Its protein is CATIPWEDTEAFF. The J gene is TRBJ1-1, the V gene TRBV6-2 or TRBV6-3; D is undetermined. The V and J ends lost 10 bases and 3 bases respectively, with 15 bases between them. Germline CDR1 reads MNHEY; CDR2 reads SVGEGT. CDR3 size: 13 residues.

The chain recombines TRBV7-2 with TRBJ2-1, with a weak D call TRBD2 (5 bases). Trimming cost V 2 bases and J 6 bases, with 11 bases left between them. Germline values: CDR1 SGHTA, CDR2 FQGNSA. CDR3 length: 14 amino acids. DNA for the CDR3: TGTGCCAGCAGCTTACGGAGGACTGTCAATGAGCAGTTCTTC. It translates to CASSLRRTVNEQFF.

The chain employs TRBV4-3 and TRBJ2-1; the D gene is possibly TRBD2 (5 bases). V was cut by 2 bases and J by 1 base, with 12 bases left in between. This CDR3 region has 16 residues. Looked up from germline, CDR1 is LGHNA and CDR2 is YSLEER. DNA of the CDR3: TGCGCCAGCAGCCAAATCGTGGGCGGGTCCTACAATGAGCAGTTCTTC. This codes for CASSQIVGGSYNEQFF.

J is TRBJ2-1 and V is TRBV29-1; 14 bases are shared with TRBD2. Germline loops: CDR1 SQVTM, CDR2 ANQGSEA. This CDR3 comprises 13 residues. Trimming removed 7 bases from V and 6 bases from J; junction bases left unmatched: 2. This chain's CDR3 is CSGTSGRLNEQFF. In DNA form, the CDR3 reads TGCAGCGGGACTAGCGGGAGGCTCAATGAGCAGTTCTTC.

The rearrangement links TRBV5-1 to TRBJ2-1; perhaps TRBD2 as D (5 bases). This CDR3 contains 15 residues. The ends were cut back, 3 bases at V and 6 bases at J, with 16 bases in the middle. CDR1 SGHRS and CDR2 YFSETQ come from the germline V gene. In DNA, the CDR3 is TGCGCCAGCAGCTCTGGACTTCTTAACTGCAATGAGCAGTTCTTC. Protein sequence: CASSSGLLNCNEQFF.

This clonotype was seen a few times. The chain joins TRBV28 to TRBJ1-1; no reliable D call. Germline V CDR1 and CDR2: MDHEN, SYDVKM. V dropped 6 bases and J dropped 10 bases, with 18 bases sitting between them. CDR3 length: 13 amino acids. The CDR3 bases are TGTGCCAGCAGCCTTGTGCTCCAGAGTGTAGCTTTCTTT. Protein product: CASSLVLQSVAFF.

This clonotype was seen more than once but under ten times. The chain is built from TRBV14 and TRBJ2-7, with 11 bases fitting TRBD1. Looked up from germline, CDR1 is SGHDN and CDR2 is FVKESK. The CDR3 is made up of 16 amino acids. The ends lost 3 bases at V and 2 bases at J; junction bases unmatched: 6. The CDR3 reads CASSQARDRGTYEQYF. Here the CDR3 DNA reads TGTGCCAGCAGCCAGGCCCGGGACAGGGGGACCTACGAGCAGTACTTC.

The chain carries TRBV5-1 and TRBJ2-2, with TRBD2 matching over 10 bases. This CDR3 spans 15 amino acids. Germline CDR1 is SGHRS and CDR2 is YFSETQ. J gave up 6 bases and V 2 bases, and 4 bases lay outside the gene matches. The CDR3 protein is CASSFTGTSAGELFF. The CDR3 DNA follows: TGCGCCAGCAGCTTTACCGGGACTAGCGCCGGGGAGCTGTTTTTT.

The CDR3 DNA reads TGTGCCACCAGTGATTCCTGGGCCGGGGAGACCCAGTACTTC. Its protein product is CATSDSWAGETQYF. This sequence joins TRBV24-1 and TRBJ2-5; D unresolved. The CDR3 sequence is 14 residues long. The germline CDR1 and CDR2 sequences are KGHDR and SFDVKD. Trimming took off 2 bases at V and 5 bases at J, with 11 bases between the two ends.

CDR3: CANARSSYNEQFF. CDR3 DNA sequence: TGTGCCAACGCGAGAAGCTCCTACAATGAGCAGTTCTTC. This rearrangement joins TRBV27 to TRBJ2-1; D not certain. Trimming left V 10 bases short and J 0 bases short, with 10 bases between. The length of the CDR3 is 13 residues. In germline, CDR1 is MNHEY, CDR2 SMNVEV (reference sequence).

This clonotype was picked up a small number of times. V is TRBV6-5 and J is TRBJ1-2, with D unclear. The V and J ends lost 5 bases and 2 bases respectively, with 9 bases between them. This CDR3 spans 13 amino acids. CDR1 is MNHEY and CDR2 is SVGAGI in the germline V gene. The CDR3 DNA reads TGTGCCAGCAGTGATCAAGGGAACTATGGCTACACCTTC. It encodes CASSDQGNYGYTF.

The chain carries TRBV28 and TRBJ2-5; a weak D match, TRBD1 (6 bases). The J call may be in error: the DNA end matches TRBJ2-7 better. CDR1 MDHEN and CDR2 SYDVKM come from the germline V gene. The CDR3 consists of 13 residues. CDR3 bases: TGTGCCAGCAGTAAGACAGGATTTGACGAGCAGTACTTC. Protein: CASSKTGFDEQYF.

V and J are TRBV12-3 or TRBV12-4 and TRBJ2-1; 9 bases are a match to TRBD2. The CDR3 extends over 17 amino acids. After removal of 2 bases from V and 6 bases from J, the junction contained 11 bases not matched to a gene. This chain's CDR3 is CASSLFPLAGIGNEQFF. CDR3 DNA sequence: TGTGCCAGCAGTTTATTTCCCCTAGCGGGAATAGGCAATGAGCAGTTCTTC.

The chain links TRBV7-2 to TRBJ2-3; the D is unclear. The V end was cut by 7 bases, the J end by 0 bases, with 14 bases between. The CDR3 runs 15 residues. The germline V gene encodes CDR1 SGHTA and CDR2 FQGNSA. CDR3 sequence (DNA): TGTGCCAGCACCGAAGGGCTGTACAGCACAGATACGCAGTATTTT. It specifies CASTEGLYSTDTQYF.

The table lists this clonotype with many counts. V is TRBV4-1 and J is TRBJ1-2; D not resolved. Trimming took off 4 bases at V and 10 bases at J, with 16 bases between the two ends. The CDR3 contains 13 residues. Germline CDR1 reads MGHRA; CDR2 reads YSYEKL. This CDR3 is CASSPLGTGLYTF. CDR3 nucleotide sequence: TGCGCCAGCAGCCCCCTGGGCACGGGCCTCTACACCTTC.

In this sample, this clonotype turned up a few times. This chain connects TRBV28 to TRBJ2-7, with D maybe TRBD2 (5 bases). Trimming took 5 bases from V and 7 from J, leaving 21 bases between them. From germline, CDR1 is MDHEN and CDR2 SYDVKM. The CDR3 is 15 amino acids. CDR3 protein: CASSIGRFGVREQYF. For the CDR3, the DNA is TGTGCCAGCAGTATAGGGAGATTTGGTGTTAGGGAGCAGTACTTC.

As regards this clonotype: This could be a read error, since a much larger clone is one nucleotide away. The CDR3 does not end in the conserved phenylalanine or tryptophan, so this is likely a read error. The CDR3 sequence is CASSLILYEQYL. CDR3 DNA sequence: TGTGCCAGCAGCTTAATTCTCTACGAGCAGTACTTA. The chain combines TRBV7-2 with TRBJ2-7, with unresolved D. CDR3 length equals 12 residues. Germline V CDR1 and CDR2: SGHTA, FQGNSA. Trimming stripped 2 bases from V and 3 bases from J, with 5 bases between.

There are a few counts of this clonotype. The chain links TRBV5-1 to TRBJ2-5; possible D gene TRBD2, 6 bases. There are 14 residues in the CDR3. The germline CDR1 and CDR2 sequences are SGHRS and YFSETQ. Trimming removed 2 bases at V and 11 bases at J, with 19 bases between. CDR3 amino acids: CASSFGVGSWEQYF. The DNA for the CDR3 is TGCGCCAGCAGCTTCGGTGTCGGGAGCTGGGAGCAGTACTTC.

This clonotype was seen only a few times. The chain has TRBV9 and TRBJ2-1, with D perhaps matching TRBD2 (5 bases). The length of the CDR3 is 13 residues. Trimming took 0 bases from V and 8 from J, leaving 9 bases between them. The V gene's germline CDR1 is SGDLS and CDR2 YYNGEE. CDR3 residues: CASSVGLAHEQFF. The CDR3 DNA follows: TGTGCCAGCAGCGTAGGGCTAGCCCATGAGCAGTTCTTC.

The V gene is TRBV11-1, the J gene TRBJ2-1; 12 nucleotides agree with TRBD2. From germline, CDR1 is SGHAT and CDR2 FQDESV (reference sequence). Trimming at V came to 5 bases and at J to 7 bases, leaving 12 bases not matched to a gene. CDR3 length: 17 amino acids. Here the CDR3 reads CASSQALAGGFPNEQFF. The CDR3 nucleotides are TGTGCCAGCAGCCAGGCTCTAGCGGGAGGGTTTCCGAATGAGCAGTTCTTC.

The chain has TRBV27 and TRBJ2-7, with 7 nucleotides matching TRBD1. V trimming: 2 bases; J trimming: 1 base; junction bases outside the gene matches: 8. CDR3 size: 16 residues. The germline V gene encodes CDR1 MNHEY and CDR2 SMNVEV (reference sequence). The CDR3 nucleotides read TGTGCCAGCAGTTTAAAGTCCGCAGGGGGATCCTACGAGCAGTACTTC. This sequence encodes CASSLKSAGGSYEQYF.

The chain recombines TRBV6-5 with TRBJ2-4, with D unresolved. The closer fit of TRBJ2-7 to the DNA end suggests the J call may be wrong. CDR1 and CDR2 (germline): MNHEY, SVGAGI. This CDR3 is built from 12 residues. This chain's CDR3 is CASRRTSIEQYF. In DNA, the CDR3 is TGTGCCAGCAGGAGGACCTCAATCGAGCAGTACTTC.